A selection of T cell receptor beta chains follows, all from one sample in a study of shared clonotypes between healthy human individuals. The repertoire was sequenced with immunoSEQ multiplex PCR; TCRdb's copy has only in-frame clones and lacks some. This sample carries roughly 640,000 clones, roughly 70% of them seen once, and the ten largest clones take approximately 1.6%. What was sequenced was memory CD4+ T cells sorted from blood. These receptors were collected from a woman aged 25 to 39 in good health. Each CDR3 is given with its conserved first and last residue. A row's size may be missing; if present it is once, few, many or a size class.

TRBV28	NA	TRBJ2-7	CASSDPGQGSYEQYF
TRBV7-2	few	TRBJ2-3	CASSTTSGTADTQYF
TRBV28	NA	TRBJ1-4	CASSDSQGGRNRKLFF
TRBV11-3	NA	TRBJ2-1	CASSLDGERGYNEQFF
TRBV28	NA	TRBJ2-7	CASSLYLTAYEQYF
TRBV11-2	NA	TRBJ2-7	CASSPSGGGHEQYF
TRBV5-4	NA	TRBJ2-7	CASSLGLAGDGYEQYF
TRBV11-2	once	TRBJ2-2	CASSSPRGTGELFF
TRBV11-2	NA	TRBJ2-3	CASSLNSAGPGTDTQYF
TRBV5-1	NA	TRBJ2-2	CASSSNTGSGELFF
TRBV10-3	few	TRBJ2-5	CAISAAVQETQYF
TRBV2	NA	TRBJ2-5	CASSERAGTQYF
TRBV11-2	many	TRBJ1-4	CASRDSGNEKLFF
TRBV5-1	many	TRBJ2-7	CASSLVTGQGVHEQYF
TRBV28	NA	TRBJ1-4	CASRGTGDSEKLFF
TRBV30	NA	TRBJ1-6	CAWRETGTGSSPLHF
TRBV29-1	NA	TRBJ2-5	CSVKQGVLETQYF
TRBV5-4	NA	TRBJ2-1	CASSTPRANEQFF
TRBV6-6	NA	TRBJ1-2	CASSQDPPGRYGYTF
TRBV28	NA	TRBJ2-1	CASSLPGLDLNEQFF
TRBV19	once	TRBJ2-7	CASSMLDTSYEQYF
TRBV5-1	NA	TRBJ1-1	CASSYSGQGNTEAFF
TRBV15	few	TRBJ2-3	CATSRGTGGADTQYF
TRBV12-2	NA	TRBJ2-2	CASRLLRSTNTGELFF
TRBV15	NA	TRBJ1-5	CATSSRRYQPQHF
TRBV7-8	NA	TRBJ2-3	CASSLAGGPSTQYF
TRBV7-9	NA	TRBJ1-1	CASSLEAEAFF
TRBV28	NA	TRBJ2-7	CASSLMTSGGQQYF
TRBV6-5	NA	TRBJ2-5	CASSYGDSLRETQYF
TRBV4-1	NA	TRBJ2-3	CASSPLAGGRGTDTQYF
TRBV5-1	NA	TRBJ2-7	CASSLVAGGLTLSYEQYF
TRBV11-2	NA	TRBJ2-1	CASTEAGLSKNEQFF
TRBV5-6	NA	TRBJ1-1	CASSYGQLNTEAFF